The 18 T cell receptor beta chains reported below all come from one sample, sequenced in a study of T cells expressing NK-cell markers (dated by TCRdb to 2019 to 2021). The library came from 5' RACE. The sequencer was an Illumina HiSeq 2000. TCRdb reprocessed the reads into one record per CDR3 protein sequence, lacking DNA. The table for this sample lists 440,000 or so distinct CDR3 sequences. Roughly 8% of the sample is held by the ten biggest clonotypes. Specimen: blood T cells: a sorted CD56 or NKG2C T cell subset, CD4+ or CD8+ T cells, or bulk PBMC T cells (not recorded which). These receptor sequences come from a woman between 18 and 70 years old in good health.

CDR3 loop: CASSRMDYGYTF. This chain connects TRBV7-9 to TRBJ1-2. The CDR3 totals 12 residues. Germline V gene data show CDR1 as SEHNR and CDR2 as FQNEAQ (reference sequence).

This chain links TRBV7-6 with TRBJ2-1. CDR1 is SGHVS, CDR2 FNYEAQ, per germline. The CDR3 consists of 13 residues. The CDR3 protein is CASSLFHSNEQFF.

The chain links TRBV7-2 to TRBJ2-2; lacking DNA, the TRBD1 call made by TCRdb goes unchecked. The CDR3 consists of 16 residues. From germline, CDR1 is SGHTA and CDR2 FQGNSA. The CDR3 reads CASSLATGRNTGELFF.

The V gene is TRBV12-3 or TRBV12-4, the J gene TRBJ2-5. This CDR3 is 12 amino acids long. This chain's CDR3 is CASSTKVEAQYF.

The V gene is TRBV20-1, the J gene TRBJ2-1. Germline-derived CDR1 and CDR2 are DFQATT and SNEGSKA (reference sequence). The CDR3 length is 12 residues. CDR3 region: CSARSAVNEQFF.

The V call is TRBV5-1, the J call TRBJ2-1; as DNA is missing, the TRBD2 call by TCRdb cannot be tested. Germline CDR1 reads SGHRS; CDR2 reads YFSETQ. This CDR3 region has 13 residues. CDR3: CASSFPPEAELFF.

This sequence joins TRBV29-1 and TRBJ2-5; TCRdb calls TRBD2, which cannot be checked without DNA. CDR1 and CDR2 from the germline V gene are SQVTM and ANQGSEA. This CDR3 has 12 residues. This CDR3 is CGVGLADETQYF.

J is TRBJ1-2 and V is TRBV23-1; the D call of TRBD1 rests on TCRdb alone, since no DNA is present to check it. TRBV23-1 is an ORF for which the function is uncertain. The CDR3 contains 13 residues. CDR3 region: CASSQGRNYGYTF.

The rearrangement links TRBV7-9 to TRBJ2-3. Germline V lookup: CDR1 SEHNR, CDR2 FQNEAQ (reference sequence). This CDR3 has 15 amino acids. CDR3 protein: CASSLAASFTDTQYF.

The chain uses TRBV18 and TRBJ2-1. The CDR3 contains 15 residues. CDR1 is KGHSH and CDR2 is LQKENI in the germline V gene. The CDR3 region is CASYRWTTSYNEQFF. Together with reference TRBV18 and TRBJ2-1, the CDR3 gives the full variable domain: NAGVMQNPRHLVRRRGQEARLRCSPMKGHSHVYWYRQLPEEGLKFMVYLQKENIIDESGMPKERFSAEFPKEGPSILRIQQVVRGDSAAYFCASYRWTTSYNEQFFGPGTRLTVL.

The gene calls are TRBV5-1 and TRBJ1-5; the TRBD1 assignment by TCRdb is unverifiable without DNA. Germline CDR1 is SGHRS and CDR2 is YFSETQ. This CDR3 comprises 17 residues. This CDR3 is CASSPGRGTDSNQPQHF.

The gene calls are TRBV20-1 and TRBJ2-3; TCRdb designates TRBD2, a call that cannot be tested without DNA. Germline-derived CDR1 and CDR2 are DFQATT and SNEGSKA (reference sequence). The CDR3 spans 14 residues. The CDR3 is CRPVGPWERDTQYF.

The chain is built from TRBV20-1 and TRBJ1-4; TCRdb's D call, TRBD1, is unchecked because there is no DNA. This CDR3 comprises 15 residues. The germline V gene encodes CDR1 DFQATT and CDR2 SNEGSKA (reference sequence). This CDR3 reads CSGGQGGGLGEKLFF.

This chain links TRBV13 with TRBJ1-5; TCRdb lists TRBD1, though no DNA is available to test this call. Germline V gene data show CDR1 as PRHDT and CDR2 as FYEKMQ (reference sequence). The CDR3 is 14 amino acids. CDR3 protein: CASSPGHINQPQHF.

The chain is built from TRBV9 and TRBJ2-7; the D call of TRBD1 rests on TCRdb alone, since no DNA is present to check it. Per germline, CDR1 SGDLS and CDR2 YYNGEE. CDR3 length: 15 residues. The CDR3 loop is CASSVGWPHGSEQYF.

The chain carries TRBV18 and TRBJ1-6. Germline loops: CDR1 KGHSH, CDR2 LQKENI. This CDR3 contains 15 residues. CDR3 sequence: CASSPYPGLDSPLHF.

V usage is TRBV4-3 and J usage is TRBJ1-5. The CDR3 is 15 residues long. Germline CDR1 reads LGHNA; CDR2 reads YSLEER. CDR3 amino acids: CASSQDIGHNQPQHF.

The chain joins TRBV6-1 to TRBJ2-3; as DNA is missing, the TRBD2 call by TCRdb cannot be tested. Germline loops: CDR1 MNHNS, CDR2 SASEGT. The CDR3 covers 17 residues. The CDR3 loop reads CASSPGTSGTSTDTQYF.